The clone carrying this T cell receptor (beta chain) came up once. The sample comes from a study of blood T cell repertoires in COVID-19. Study at large: The United States, Italy and Spain were the sources of the acute and convalescent COVID-19 samples. The cDNA or gDNA used as material had been derived from T cells, B-cell-depleted T cells, or PBMCs.

How the authors handled the data: Reference gene primer amplification yielded estimated nucleated cell counts. Profiling relied on immunoSEQ multiplex PCR, and the TCRdb table lists in-frame clones only, not all of them. V, J and clone size reflect that table, while D and trimming were determined from the DNA. Of roughly 20,000 clones in the sample, approximately 93% were seen once. The CDR3 has 15 amino acids. The germline gives CDR1 LNHDA, CDR2 SQIVND (reference sequence). V trimming: 5 bases; J trimming: 6 bases; junction bases outside the gene matches: 6. The source of this sequence is a woman in her forties or fifties with active COVID-19. V and J are TRBV19 and TRBJ2-7, with 14 nucleotides matching TRBD2. Sample: peripheral blood. CDR3 in DNA: TGTGCCAGTAGTTTACCGGGACTAGCGGGAGCCGAGCAGTACTTC. Encoded protein: CASSLPGLAGAEQYF.